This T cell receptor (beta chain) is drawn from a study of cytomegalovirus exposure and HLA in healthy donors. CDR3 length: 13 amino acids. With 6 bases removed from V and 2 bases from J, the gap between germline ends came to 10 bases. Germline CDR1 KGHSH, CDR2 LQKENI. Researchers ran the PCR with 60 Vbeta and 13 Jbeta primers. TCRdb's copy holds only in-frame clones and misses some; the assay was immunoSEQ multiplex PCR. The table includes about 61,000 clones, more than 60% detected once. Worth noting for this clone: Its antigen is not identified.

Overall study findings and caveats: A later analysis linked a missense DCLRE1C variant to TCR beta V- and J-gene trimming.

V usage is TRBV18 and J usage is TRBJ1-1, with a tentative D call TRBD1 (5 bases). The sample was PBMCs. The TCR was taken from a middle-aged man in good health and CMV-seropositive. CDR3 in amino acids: CASSSGGNTEAFF. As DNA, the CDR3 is TGTGCCAGCTCTTCGGGGGGAAACACTGAAGCTTTCTTT.